This TCR beta chain was observed in a study of cytomegalovirus exposure and HLA in healthy donors. Concerning this clone itself: As yet, its antigen is unknown.

Overall study results and limits: The study labeled 150 to 200 TCR beta chains cytomegalovirus-associated. Presence/absence analyses rested on an assumption that sequencing depth was roughly uniform across donors.

Researchers ran the PCR with 60 Vbeta and 13 Jbeta primers. Per the study methods: Unique TCR beta chains totaled roughly 79 million in a later count, with around 11 million of them shared. The data were produced by immunoSEQ multiplex PCR, yet TCRdb's version contains in-frame clones alone and is incomplete. That table is the source of V, J and clone size, and D and trimming were worked out from the DNA. This sample has approximately 150,000 clones, with 70% to 85% found just once. The TCR sequence derives from a man between 35 and 55 years old in good health and CMV-seronegative. Source material: PBMCs.

This CDR3 reads CASSQLPGEGETQYF. For the CDR3, the DNA is TGCGCCAGCAGCCAACTTCCGGGGGAAGGGGAGACCCAGTACTTC. J is TRBJ2-5 and V is TRBV4-1; TRBD2 is a possible D gene (6 bases). This CDR3 comprises 15 residues. V was clipped by 2 bases and J by 5 bases, with 15 bases between them. The germline gives CDR1 MGHRA, CDR2 YSYEKL.